These 11 T cell receptor beta chains share one sample of origin, sequenced in a study of cytomegalovirus exposure and HLA in healthy donors. Amplification used 60 Vbeta primers and 13 Jbeta primers. Data came from immunoSEQ multiplex PCR; TCRdb stores just in-frame clones and leaves some out. The table has under 95,000 clones, around three quarters seen once. The specimen sequenced was PBMCs. These receptors originate from a man younger than 45 in good health and CMV-seropositive.

The V and J genes are TRBV4-3 and TRBJ2-3, with 7 positions matching TRBD2. The V gene end was trimmed by 6 bases and the J gene end by 5 bases; junction bases not matched to a gene: 11. CDR1 is LGHNA, CDR2 YSLEER, per germline. CDR3 length: 15 amino acids. The DNA for the CDR3 is TGCGCCAGCAGGGAAGGGAGGGGCGCGGGAGATACGCAGTATTTT. Protein sequence: CASREGRGAGDTQYF.

The chain has TRBV11-2 and TRBJ2-3; 11 bases map to TRBD1. CDR3 length: 15 amino acids. V dropped 7 bases and J dropped 4; count of bases not matched to a gene: 7. Germline CDR1 SGHAT, CDR2 FQNNGV. CDR3 loop: CASKRQDRGPDTQYF. The CDR3 region has the DNA TGTGCCAGCAAGAGGCAGGACAGGGGGCCAGATACGCAGTATTTT.

J is TRBJ1-3 and V is TRBV7-2; a possible D gene is TRBD1 (5 bases). Trimming left V 5 bases short and J 0 bases short, with 11 bases between. This CDR3 comprises 15 residues. Germline V gene sequence: CDR1 SGHTA, CDR2 FQGNSA. This CDR3 is CASSPTGLSGNTIYF. The CDR3 region has the DNA TGTGCCAGCAGCCCTACGGGACTCTCTGGAAACACCATATATTTT.

This chain links TRBV4-1 with TRBJ1-5; TRBD1 might be the D (6 bases). Germline V gene lookup returns CDR1 MGHRA and CDR2 YSYEKL. CDR3 size: 16 residues. Trimming left V 2 bases short and J 2 bases short, with 13 bases between. Here the CDR3 DNA reads TGCGCCAGCAGCCAAAATGGGGGCTCAGGCAATCAGCCCCAGCATTTT. This sequence encodes CASSQNGGSGNQPQHF.

This chain uses TRBV19 with TRBJ2-2; TRBD2 matches 13 bases. V was pared by 5 bases and J by 6 bases, with 0 bases of the junction left unmatched. The CDR3 consists of 14 residues. Per germline, CDR1 LNHDA and CDR2 SQIVND (reference sequence). The CDR3 loop reads CASSGLAGAGELFF. The CDR3, as DNA: TGTGCCAGTAGTGGACTAGCGGGAGCCGGGGAGCTGTTTTTT.

The chain combines TRBV19 with TRBJ1-5; D is unclear. Germline CDR1 reads LNHDA; CDR2 reads SQIVND (reference sequence). V dropped 5 bases and J dropped 8 bases, with 13 bases sitting between them. The CDR3 is 13 amino acids. The CDR3 is CASSPISREPQHF. Written as DNA, the CDR3 is TGTGCCAGTAGTCCAATTTCACGGGAGCCCCAGCATTTT.

This clone was counted a single time. The chain links TRBV7-3 to TRBJ2-5; TRBD2 matches at 10 bases. The V segment lost 5 bases and the J segment 4 bases; nucleotides outside the gene matches: 7. Germline-derived CDR1 and CDR2 are SGHTA and FQGTGA. The CDR3 consists of 15 residues. CDR3 loop: CASSLGLAALETQYF. In DNA form, the CDR3 reads TGTGCCAGCAGCCTCGGACTAGCGGCCTTAGAGACCCAGTACTTC.

The rearrangement joins TRBV4-1 to TRBJ1-2; a possible D gene is TRBD1 (6 bases). Trimming pared 3 bases from V and 2 bases from J, leaving 19 bases between. This CDR3 is 17 amino acids long. Germline CDR1 MGHRA, CDR2 YSYEKL. The CDR3 nucleotides read TGCGCCAGCAGCCATCCCTGGGGGGGGGCCGCGAACTATGGCTACACCTTC. Its protein is CASSHPWGGAANYGYTF.

The chain combines TRBV29-1 with TRBJ1-1; D not certain. From germline, CDR1 is SQVTM and CDR2 ANQGSEA. The length of the CDR3 is 15 residues. Trimming cost V 4 bases and J 2 bases, with 17 bases left between them. The CDR3 here is CSVGGIGPSNTEAFF. CDR3 sequence (DNA): TGCAGCGTTGGAGGGATCGGGCCCTCTAACACTGAAGCTTTCTTT.

This clone was counted between two and nine times. This chain links TRBV4-1 with TRBJ2-1; 12 bases map to TRBD1. The CDR3 contains 16 residues. Germline CDR1 reads MGHRA; CDR2 reads YSYEKL. V lost 3 bases, J lost 7 bases, and 7 bases stayed unmatched. As DNA, the CDR3 is TGCGCCAGCAGCCAGCATCCGGGACAGGGGGCGAATGAGCAGTTCTTC. Its protein is CASSQHPGQGANEQFF.

This clone has more than one count but fewer than ten. The chain is built from TRBV19 and TRBJ1-2, with 8 bases that match TRBD1. Germline lookup yields CDR1 LNHDA and CDR2 SQIVND (reference sequence). Trimming removed 7 bases from V and 0 bases from J; junction bases left unmatched: 1. The CDR3 is 13 residues long. The CDR3 here is CASKDRANYGYTF. The CDR3 region has the DNA TGTGCCAGTAAGGACAGGGCTAACTATGGCTACACCTTC.